Listed here are 3 T cell receptor beta chains from one sample, sequenced in a study of T cells after posttransplantation cyclophosphamide. Data came from immunoSEQ multiplex PCR; TCRdb stores just in-frame clones and leaves some out. The sample lists some 53,000 clones; 86% were seen once. Sequencing was carried out using PBMCs. These receptors were obtained from a young man with a blood cancer, CMV-positive, and with a related stem cell donor.

The chain is built from TRBV5-1 and TRBJ1-3; no definite D call. The germline V gene encodes CDR1 SGHRS and CDR2 YFSETQ. Trimming removed 4 bases from V and 0 bases from J, with 14 bases in between. The CDR3 is 16 amino acids. The CDR3 is CASSPGPASSGNTIYF. In DNA form, the CDR3 reads TGCGCCAGCAGCCCAGGTCCGGCCTCCTCTGGAAACACCATATATTTT.

CDR3 coding DNA: TGTGCCAGCAGCTTTAACAGCGGGGTTATCGGCGAGCAGTTCTTC. It specifies CASSFNSGVIGEQFF. The chain joins TRBV5-6 to TRBJ2-1, with 7 nucleotides matching TRBD2. Germline V gene lookup returns CDR1 SGHDT and CDR2 YYEEEE. The V and J ends lost 2 bases and 10 bases, in that order; junction bases with no gene match: 12. There are 15 residues in the CDR3.

CDR3 amino acids: CASSFLRLAGDNNEQFF. The CDR3 coding sequence is TGTGCCAGCAGCTTTTTGAGGTTAGCGGGAGATAATAATGAGCAGTTCTTC. The chain uses TRBV7-8 and TRBJ2-1; TRBD2 agrees at 9 bases. The CDR3 covers 17 residues. Germline V CDR1 and CDR2: SGHVS, FQNEAQ. J gave up 7 bases and V 3 bases, and 13 bases lay outside the gene matches.